These T cell receptor beta chains were read from a single sample in a study of control samples from healthy donors and cancer patients. TCRdb's table, derived via immunoSEQ multiplex PCR, lists solely in-frame clones and lacks some. The sample carries under 80,000 clones, roughly 93% recorded once. The sequenced sample was PBMCs. These receptors were taken from a woman aged 40 to 50 with lung cancer. Both conserved end residues are part of each CDR3. The D gene is left open where the match is weak. Clone size is stated in some rows and not others, as once, few, many or a class when expanded.

clone_size j_call v_call d_call cdr3_aa cdr3_nt
- TRBJ1-6 TRBV18 TRBD1 CASSPFTGVGSPLHF TGTGCCAGCTCACCTTTCACAGGGGTAGGTTCACCCCTCCACTTT
- TRBJ1-6 TRBV25-1 - CASSDWDSYNSPLHF TGTGCCAGCAGTGATTGGGACTCCTATAATTCACCCCTCCACTTT
once TRBJ2-5 TRBV5-1 TRBD2 CASSGTSRETQYF TGCGCCAGCAGTGGGACTAGCCGCGAGACCCAGTACTTC
- TRBJ2-7 TRBV18 TRBD1 CASSPGTDSYEQYF TGTGCCAGCTCACCCGGGACAGACTCCTACGAGCAGTACTTC
- TRBJ1-1 TRBV9 - CASSVGGGRTEAFF TGTGCCAGCAGCGTAGGTGGGGGCAGGACTGAAGCTTTCTTT
- TRBJ2-5 TRBV3-1/TRBV3-2 TRBD1 CASSQGTVKETQYF TGTGCCAGCAGCCAGGGGACAGTTAAAGAGACCCAGTACTTC
- TRBJ2-2 TRBV6-5 - CASSSMNTGELFF TGTGCCAGCAGTTCGATGAACACCGGGGAGCTGTTTTTT
- TRBJ1-2 TRBV28 - CASSLTGGRDYGYTF TGTGCCAGCAGTTTAACGGGGGGCCGGGACTATGGCTACACCTTC
- TRBJ1-2 TRBV19 - CASSARDRLTSNYGYTF TGTGCCAGTAGTGCTCGGGACCGCCTGACCTCTAACTATGGCTACACCTTC
- TRBJ1-1 TRBV9 - CASSVEQIDTEAFF TGTGCCAGCAGCGTAGAACAAATAGACACTGAAGCTTTCTTT
- TRBJ1-3 TRBV5-1 - CASSGASSGNTIYF TGCGCCAGCAGTGGCGCCTCCTCTGGAAACACCATATATTTT
- TRBJ2-7 TRBV27 - CASSFSVYYEQYF TGTGCCAGCAGTTTCAGTGTCTACTACGAGCAGTACTTC
- TRBJ1-2 TRBV6-5 - CASTSGSSGGYTF TGTGCCAGCACTTCCGGCTCTTCGGGGGGCTACACCTTC
- TRBJ2-3 TRBV5-1 TRBD1 CASSFSGTGTTDTQYF TGCGCCAGCAGCTTCTCCGGGACAGGGACCACAGATACGCAGTATTTT
- TRBJ2-7 TRBV6-5 TRBD1 CASSTGGKAGEQYF TGTGCCAGCAGCACAGGGGGAAAAGCCGGCGAGCAGTACTTC
- TRBJ2-7 TRBV3-1/TRBV3-2 TRBD1 CASSLPDRGLYEQYF TGTGCCAGCAGCCTACCGGACAGGGGGCTCTACGAGCAGTACTTC
- TRBJ1-4 TRBV30 - CAWRPPGGNMFF TGTGCCTGGAGGCCCCCGGGGGGGAACATGTTTTTT
- TRBJ2-3 TRBV7-9 TRBD1 CASSLTSGQDTDTQYF TGTGCCAGCAGCTTAACCTCCGGACAGGACACAGATACGCAGTATTTT
- TRBJ1-2 TRBV5-8 TRBD1 CASTRPGQGGLGYTF TGTGCCAGCACCCGACCGGGACAGGGTGGTCTTGGCTACACCTTC
- TRBJ2-4 TRBV28 - CASSLNGDLLAKNIQYF TGTGCCAGCAGTTTAAACGGAGACCTACTAGCCAAAAACATTCAGTACTTC
- TRBJ1-2 TRBV11-2 TRBD1 CASSLAGQGSKGYTF TGTGCCAGCAGCTTAGCAGGACAGGGATCGAAAGGCTACACCTTC
- TRBJ1-2 TRBV30 - CAWRPPGGGYTF TGTGCCTGGAGGCCACCGGGGGGGGGCTACACCTTC
- TRBJ1-5 TRBV6-1 - CASSEETGAGNQPQHF TGTGCCAGCAGTGAAGAGACGGGAGCAGGCAATCAGCCCCAGCATTTT
- TRBJ1-5 TRBV5-1 TRBD1 CASSKYTGGVEPQHF TGCGCCAGCAGCAAGTATACAGGGGGCGTGGAGCCCCAGCATTTT
- TRBJ1-1 TRBV5-1 TRBD1 CASSQGDRGPFPTEAFF TGCGCCAGCAGCCAAGGGGACAGGGGCCCTTTTCCAACTGAAGCTTTCTTT
- TRBJ2-1 TRBV5-1 - CASSWMTEEQFF TGCGCCAGCAGTTGGATGACAGAAGAGCAGTTCTTC
- TRBJ1-1 TRBV5-4 - CASSYGQRNTEAFF TGTGCCAGCAGCTACGGACAGAGGAACACTGAAGCTTTCTTT
- TRBJ2-2 TRBV10-3 - CAISERPAGDTGELFF TGTGCCATCAGTGAGAGGCCCGCGGGCGACACCGGGGAGCTGTTTTTT
- TRBJ1-2 TRBV11-1 TRBD1 CASSAGQGEYGYTF TGTGCCAGCAGCGCGGGACAGGGAGAGTATGGCTACACCTTC
- TRBJ1-1 TRBV7-9 TRBD1 CASSQQGYSEAFF TGTGCCAGCAGCCAACAGGGGTACTCTGAAGCTTTCTTT